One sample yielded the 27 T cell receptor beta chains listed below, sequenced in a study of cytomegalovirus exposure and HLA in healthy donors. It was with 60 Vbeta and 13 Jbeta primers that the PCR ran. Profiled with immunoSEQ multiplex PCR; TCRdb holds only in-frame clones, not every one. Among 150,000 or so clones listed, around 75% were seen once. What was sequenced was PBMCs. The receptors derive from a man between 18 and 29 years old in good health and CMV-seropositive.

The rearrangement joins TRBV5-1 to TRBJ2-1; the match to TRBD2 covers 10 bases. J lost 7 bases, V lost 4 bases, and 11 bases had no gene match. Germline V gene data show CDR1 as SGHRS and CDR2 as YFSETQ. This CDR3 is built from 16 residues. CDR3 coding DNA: TGCGCCAGCAGCCCTGGGTGGCTAGCGGGAGTTAATGAGCAGTTCTTC. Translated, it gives CASSPGWLAGVNEQFF.

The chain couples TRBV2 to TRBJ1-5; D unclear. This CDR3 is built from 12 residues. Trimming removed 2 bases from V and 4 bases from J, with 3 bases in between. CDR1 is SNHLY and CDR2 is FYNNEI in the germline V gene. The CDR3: CASSELNQPQHF. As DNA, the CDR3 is TGTGCCAGCAGTGAACTAAATCAGCCCCAGCATTTT.

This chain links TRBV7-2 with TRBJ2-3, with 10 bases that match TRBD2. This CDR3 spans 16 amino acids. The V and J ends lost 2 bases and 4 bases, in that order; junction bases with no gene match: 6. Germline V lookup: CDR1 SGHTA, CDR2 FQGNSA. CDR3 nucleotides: TGTGCCAGCAGCTTATCCCCAGCGGGAGGGCCAGATACGCAGTATTTT. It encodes CASSLSPAGGPDTQYF. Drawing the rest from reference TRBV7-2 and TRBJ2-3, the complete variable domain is GAGVSQSPSNKVTEKGKDVELRCDPISGHTALYWYRQSLGQGLEFLIYFQGNSAPDKSGLPSDRFSAERTGGSVSTLTIQRTQQEDSAVYLCASSLSPAGGPDTQYFGPGTRLTVL.

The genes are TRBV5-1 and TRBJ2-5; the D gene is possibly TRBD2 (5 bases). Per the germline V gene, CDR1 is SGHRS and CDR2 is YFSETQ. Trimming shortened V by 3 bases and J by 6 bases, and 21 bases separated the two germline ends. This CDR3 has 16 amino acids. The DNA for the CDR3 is TGCGCCAGCAGCTATGCCTTAGCGCACACGTTCAAGACCCAGTACTTC. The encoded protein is CASSYALAHTFKTQYF.

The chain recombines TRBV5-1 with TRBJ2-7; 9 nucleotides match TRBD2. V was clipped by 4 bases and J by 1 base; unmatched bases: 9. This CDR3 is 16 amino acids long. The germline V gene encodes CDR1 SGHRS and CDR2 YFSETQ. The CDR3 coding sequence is TGCGCCAGCAGCCCGACAGCGGGAGGTAGGTCCTACGAGCAGTACTTC. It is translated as CASSPTAGGRSYEQYF. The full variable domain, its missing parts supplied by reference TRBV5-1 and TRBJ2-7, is KAGVTQTPRYLIKTRGQQVTLSCSPISGHRSVSWYQQTPGQGLQFLFEYFSETQRNKGNFPGRFSGRQFSNSRSEMNVSTLELGDSALYLCASSPTAGGRSYEQYFGPGTRLTVT.

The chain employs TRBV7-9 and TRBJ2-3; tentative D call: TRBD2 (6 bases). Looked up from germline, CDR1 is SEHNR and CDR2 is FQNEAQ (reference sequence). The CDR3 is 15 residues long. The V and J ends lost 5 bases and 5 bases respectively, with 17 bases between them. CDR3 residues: CASSAKGRTEDTQYF. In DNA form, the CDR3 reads TGTGCCAGCAGCGCTAAAGGGAGGACGGAAGATACGCAGTATTTT.

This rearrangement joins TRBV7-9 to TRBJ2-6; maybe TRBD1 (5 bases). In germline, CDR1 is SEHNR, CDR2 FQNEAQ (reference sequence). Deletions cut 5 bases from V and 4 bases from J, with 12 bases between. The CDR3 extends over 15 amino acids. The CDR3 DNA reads TGTGCCAGCAGCAGCAGGGTACCCGGGGCCAACGTCCTGACTTTC. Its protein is CASSSRVPGANVLTF.

CDR3 protein: CASSEHLRRLSGNTIYF. CDR3 bases: TGTGCCAGCAGTGAACACCTAAGGCGGCTCTCTGGAAACACCATATATTTT. The gene calls are TRBV6-1 and TRBJ1-3; D is unresolved. V was trimmed by 2 bases and J by 0 bases, leaving 14 bases between them. Germline V CDR1 and CDR2: MNHNS, SASEGT. This CDR3 is 17 amino acids long.

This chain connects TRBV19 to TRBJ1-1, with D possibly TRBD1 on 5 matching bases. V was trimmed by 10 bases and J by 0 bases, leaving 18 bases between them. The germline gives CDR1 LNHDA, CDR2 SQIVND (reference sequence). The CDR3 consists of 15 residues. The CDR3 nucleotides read TGTGCCACCAATGAGGGGAGGAGAGTGAACACTGAAGCTTTCTTT. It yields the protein CATNEGRRVNTEAFF.

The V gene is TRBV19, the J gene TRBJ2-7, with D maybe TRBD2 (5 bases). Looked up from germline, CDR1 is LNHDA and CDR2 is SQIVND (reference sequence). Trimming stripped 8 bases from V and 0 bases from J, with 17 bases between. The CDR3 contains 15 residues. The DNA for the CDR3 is TGTGCCAGTCCTCCCGCGGTAGGGAGCTCCTACGAGCAGTACTTC. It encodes CASPPAVGSSYEQYF.

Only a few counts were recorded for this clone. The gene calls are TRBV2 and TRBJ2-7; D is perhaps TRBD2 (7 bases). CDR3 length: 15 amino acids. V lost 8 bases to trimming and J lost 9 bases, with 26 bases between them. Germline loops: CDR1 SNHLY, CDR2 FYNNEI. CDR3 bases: TGTGCCAGCGCGGTTAATCGGGGGGCTCGTTCCGTGCAGTACTTC. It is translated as CASAVNRGARSVQYF.

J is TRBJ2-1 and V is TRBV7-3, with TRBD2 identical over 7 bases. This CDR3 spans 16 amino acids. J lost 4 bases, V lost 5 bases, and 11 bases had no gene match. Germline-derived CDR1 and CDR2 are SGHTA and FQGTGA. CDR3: CASSALGRGKYNEQFF. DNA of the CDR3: TGTGCCAGCAGCGCATTAGGGCGGGGGAAGTACAATGAGCAGTTCTTC.

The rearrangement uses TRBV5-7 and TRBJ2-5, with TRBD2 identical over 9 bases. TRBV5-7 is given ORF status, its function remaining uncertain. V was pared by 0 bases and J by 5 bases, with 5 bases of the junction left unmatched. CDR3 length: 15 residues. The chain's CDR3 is CASSLESGRRETQYF. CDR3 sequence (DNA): TGTGCCAGCAGCTTGGAAAGCGGGAGGCGCGAGACCCAGTACTTC.

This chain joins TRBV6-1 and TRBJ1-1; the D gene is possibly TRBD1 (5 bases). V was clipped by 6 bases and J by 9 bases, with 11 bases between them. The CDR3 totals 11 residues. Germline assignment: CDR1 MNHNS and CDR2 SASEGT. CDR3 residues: CASSADNQAFF. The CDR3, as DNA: TGTGCCAGCAGCGCGGACAACCAAGCTTTCTTT.

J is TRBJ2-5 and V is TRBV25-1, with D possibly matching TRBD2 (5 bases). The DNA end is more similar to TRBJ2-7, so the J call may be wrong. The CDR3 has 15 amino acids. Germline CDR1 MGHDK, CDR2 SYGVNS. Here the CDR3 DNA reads TGTGCCAGCAGTGATTCTCGGTGGCGGGTACGCGAGCAGTACTTC. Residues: CASSDSRWRVREQYF.

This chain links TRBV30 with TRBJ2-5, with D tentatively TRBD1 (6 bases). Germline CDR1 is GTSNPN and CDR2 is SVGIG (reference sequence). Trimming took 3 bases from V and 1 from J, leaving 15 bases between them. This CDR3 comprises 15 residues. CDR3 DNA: TGTGCCTGGAGCCTGGGTGGCAGGGGCCAAGAGACCCAGTACTTC. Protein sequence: CAWSLGGRGQETQYF.

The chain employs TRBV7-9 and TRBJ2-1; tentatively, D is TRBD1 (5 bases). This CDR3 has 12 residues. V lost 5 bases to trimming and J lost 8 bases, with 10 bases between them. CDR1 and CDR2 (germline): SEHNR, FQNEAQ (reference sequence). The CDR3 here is CASSPQGDEQFF. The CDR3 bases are TGTGCCAGCAGCCCGCAAGGGGATGAGCAGTTCTTC.

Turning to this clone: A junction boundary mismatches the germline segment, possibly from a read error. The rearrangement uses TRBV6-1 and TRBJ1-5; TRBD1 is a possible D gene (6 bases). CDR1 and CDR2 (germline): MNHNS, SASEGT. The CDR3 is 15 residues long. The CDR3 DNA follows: TGTACCAGCAGGCACGACAGGTCGAGCAATCAGCCCCAGCATTTT. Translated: CTSRHDRSSNQPQHF.

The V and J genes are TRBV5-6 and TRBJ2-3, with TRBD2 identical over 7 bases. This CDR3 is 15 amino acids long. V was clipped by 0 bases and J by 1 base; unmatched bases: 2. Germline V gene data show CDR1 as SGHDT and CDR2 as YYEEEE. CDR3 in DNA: TGTGCCAGCAGCTTGGGGCTAGCGGGCACAGATACGCAGTATTTT. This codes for CASSLGLAGTDTQYF.

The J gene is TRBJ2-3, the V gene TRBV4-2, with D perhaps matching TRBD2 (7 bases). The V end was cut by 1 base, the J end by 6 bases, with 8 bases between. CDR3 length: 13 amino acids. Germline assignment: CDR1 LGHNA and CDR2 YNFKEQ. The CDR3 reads CASSQAGGDTQYF. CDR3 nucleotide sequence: TGTGCCAGCAGCCAAGCGGGGGGCGATACGCAGTATTTT.

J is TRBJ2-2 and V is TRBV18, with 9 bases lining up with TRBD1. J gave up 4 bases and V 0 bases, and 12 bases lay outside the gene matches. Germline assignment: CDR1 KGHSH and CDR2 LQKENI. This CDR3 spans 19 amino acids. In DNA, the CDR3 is TGTGCCAGCTCACCACCCTCGACAGGGGGGACCTTGGGCACCGGGGAGCTGTTTTTT. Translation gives CASSPPSTGGTLGTGELFF. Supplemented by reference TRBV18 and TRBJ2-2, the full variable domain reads NAGVMQNPRHLVRRRGQEARLRCSPMKGHSHVYWYRQLPEEGLKFMVYLQKENIIDESGMPKERFSAEFPKEGPSILRIQQVVRGDSAAYFCASSPPSTGGTLGTGELFFGEGSRLTVL.

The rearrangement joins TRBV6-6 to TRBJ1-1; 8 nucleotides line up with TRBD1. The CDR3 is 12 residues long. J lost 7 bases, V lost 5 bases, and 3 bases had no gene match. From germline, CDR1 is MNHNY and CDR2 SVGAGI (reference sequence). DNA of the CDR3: TGTGCCAGCAGTACAGGGGGTATTGAAGCTTTCTTT. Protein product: CASSTGGIEAFF.

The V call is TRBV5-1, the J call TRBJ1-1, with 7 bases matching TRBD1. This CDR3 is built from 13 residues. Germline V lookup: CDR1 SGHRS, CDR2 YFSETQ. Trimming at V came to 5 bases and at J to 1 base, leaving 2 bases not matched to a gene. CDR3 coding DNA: TGCGCCAGCAGTGGGACAGAGAACACTGAAGCTTTCTTT. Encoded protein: CASSGTENTEAFF.

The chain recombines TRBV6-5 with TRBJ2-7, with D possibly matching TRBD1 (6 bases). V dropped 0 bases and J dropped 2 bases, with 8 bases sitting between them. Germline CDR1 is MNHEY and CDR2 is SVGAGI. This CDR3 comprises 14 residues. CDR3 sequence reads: CASSYSWTAYEQYF. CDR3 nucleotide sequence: TGTGCCAGCAGTTACTCGTGGACAGCCTACGAGCAGTACTTC.

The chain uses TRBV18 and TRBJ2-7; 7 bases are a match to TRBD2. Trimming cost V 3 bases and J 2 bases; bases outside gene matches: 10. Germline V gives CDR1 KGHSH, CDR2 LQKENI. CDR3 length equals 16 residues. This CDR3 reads CASSPALWEGAYEQYF. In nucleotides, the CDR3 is TGTGCCAGCTCACCCGCACTCTGGGAGGGCGCCTACGAGCAGTACTTC.

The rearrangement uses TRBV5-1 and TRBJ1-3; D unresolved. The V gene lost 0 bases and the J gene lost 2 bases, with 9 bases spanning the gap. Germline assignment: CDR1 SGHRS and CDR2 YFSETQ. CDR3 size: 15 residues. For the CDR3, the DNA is TGCGCCAGCAGCTTGGACTACCTGCCTGGAAACACCATATATTTT. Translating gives CASSLDYLPGNTIYF.

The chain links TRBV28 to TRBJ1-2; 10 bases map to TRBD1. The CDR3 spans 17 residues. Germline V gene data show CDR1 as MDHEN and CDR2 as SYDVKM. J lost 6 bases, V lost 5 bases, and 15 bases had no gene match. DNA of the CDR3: TGTGCCAGCAGTCCCAGAGGGATCGACAGGGGGCTGAATGGCTACACCTTC. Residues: CASSPRGIDRGLNGYTF.